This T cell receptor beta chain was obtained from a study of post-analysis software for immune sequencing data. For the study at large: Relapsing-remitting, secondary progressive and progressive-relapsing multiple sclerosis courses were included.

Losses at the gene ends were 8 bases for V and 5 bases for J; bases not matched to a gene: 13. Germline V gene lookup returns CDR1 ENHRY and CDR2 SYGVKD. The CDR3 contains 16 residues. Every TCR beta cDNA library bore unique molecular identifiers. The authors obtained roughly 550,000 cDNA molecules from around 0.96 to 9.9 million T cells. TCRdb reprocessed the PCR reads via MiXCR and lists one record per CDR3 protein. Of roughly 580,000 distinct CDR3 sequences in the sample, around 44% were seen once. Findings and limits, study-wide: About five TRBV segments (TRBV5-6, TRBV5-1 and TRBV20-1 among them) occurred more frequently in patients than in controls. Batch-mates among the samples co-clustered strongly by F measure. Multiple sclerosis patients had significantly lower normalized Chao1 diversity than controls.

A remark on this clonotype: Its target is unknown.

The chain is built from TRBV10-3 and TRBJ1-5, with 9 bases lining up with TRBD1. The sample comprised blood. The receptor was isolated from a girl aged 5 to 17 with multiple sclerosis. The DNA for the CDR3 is TGTGCCATCGGTGGTACCGGACAGGGGAATCATCAGCCCCAGCATTTT. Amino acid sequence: CAIGGTGQGNHQPQHF.